Shown below are 12 T cell receptor beta chains from a single sample sequenced in a study of blood T cell repertoires in COVID-19. Assay: immunoSEQ multiplex PCR; the TCRdb copy retains only in-frame clones and omits some. The top ten hold over 15% of the sample, which has 85,000 to 95,000 clones, 86% seen once. Sequencing was performed on peripheral blood. All receptors come from an elderly woman with acute or convalescent COVID-19.

The chain uses TRBV6-5 and TRBJ2-7; 7 bases match TRBD1. The CDR3 spans 15 residues. The germline CDR1 and CDR2 sequences are MNHEY and SVGAGI. Losses at the gene ends were 6 bases for V and 0 bases for J; bases not matched to a gene: 8. The chain's CDR3 is CASRLDRLSSYEQYF. The CDR3 bases are TGTGCCAGCAGGCTGGACAGGTTGAGCTCCTACGAGCAGTACTTC.

The chain carries TRBV6-4 and TRBJ2-7; TRBD2 is a possible D gene (5 bases). V dropped 4 bases and J dropped 1 base, with 11 bases sitting between them. The CDR3 extends over 14 amino acids. Looked up from germline, CDR1 is MRHNA and CDR2 is SNTAGT. DNA for the CDR3: TGTGCCAGCAGTGTGGAGAGAGGGTCCTACGAGCAGTACTTC. Translating gives CASSVERGSYEQYF.

The chain is built from TRBV11-2 and TRBJ1-6; tentative D call: TRBD1 (5 bases). V gave up 1 base and J gave up 2 bases, with 12 bases separating them. This CDR3 spans 17 amino acids. Germline-derived CDR1 and CDR2 are SGHAT and FQNNGV. The CDR3 DNA sequence: TGTGCCAGCAGCTTAGTAGGGACTCAGACCTATAATTCACCCCTCCACTTT. Residues: CASSLVGTQTYNSPLHF.

V is TRBV2 and J is TRBJ1-4; D not certain. Trimming stripped 4 bases from V and 3 bases from J, with 9 bases between. The length of the CDR3 is 14 residues. CDR1 is SNHLY, CDR2 FYNNEI, per germline. The CDR3 spells CASSGLRPNEKLFF. DNA of the CDR3: TGTGCCAGCAGTGGGTTGCGTCCTAATGAAAAACTGTTTTTT.

This chain joins TRBV9 and TRBJ1-5; D is possibly TRBD1 (5 bases). The CDR3 is 13 residues long. Deletions cut 8 bases from V and 5 bases from J, with 14 bases between. Germline CDR1 and CDR2: SGDLS and YYNGEE. CDR3 nucleotide sequence: TGTGCCAGTGGGGCAGGGCTAGATCAGCCCCAGCATTTT. Amino acids: CASGAGLDQPQHF.

The chain couples TRBV7-3 to TRBJ2-1; 7 bases align to TRBD1. The CDR3 consists of 15 residues. CDR1 and CDR2 (germline): SGHTA, FQGTGA. The trim removed 6 bases at V and 2 bases at J, leaving 7 bases unmatched. The DNA of the CDR3 is TGTGCCAGCAGTTCCAGGGACAGTCCCTACAATGAGCAGTTCTTC. Translating it yields CASSSRDSPYNEQFF.

This chain joins TRBV5-4 and TRBJ2-6, with a tentative D call TRBD1 (6 bases). Between the trimmed V and J ends, which lost 0 bases and 3 bases, there was a span of 13 bases. Per germline, CDR1 SGHNT and CDR2 YYREEE (reference sequence). The CDR3 has 17 residues. DNA of the CDR3: TGTGCCAGCAGCTTGGATTTAGGGGGAGATGGGGCCAACGTCCTGACTTTC. Translated: CASSLDLGGDGANVLTF.

This rearrangement joins TRBV6-5 to TRBJ1-1; 10 bases match TRBD1. In germline, CDR1 is MNHEY, CDR2 SVGAGI. This CDR3 has 12 residues. The V gene end was trimmed by 10 bases and the J gene end by 8 bases; junction bases not matched to a gene: 7. CDR3 nucleotide sequence: TGTGCCACTAGACAGGGGGCAAGCGAAGCTTTCTTT. Protein sequence: CATRQGASEAFF.

The chain combines TRBV7-9 with TRBJ1-4; D is ambiguous. The germline gives CDR1 SEHNR, CDR2 FQNEAQ (reference sequence). The CDR3 covers 15 residues. The germline V and J ends were trimmed by 0 bases and 0 bases, with 5 bases remaining between them. The CDR3 coding sequence is TGTGCCAGCAGCTTAGCCGTAGCAACTAATGAAAAACTGTTTTTT. This encodes CASSLAVATNEKLFF.

V gene TRBV9 combines with J gene TRBJ2-3; TRBD2 agrees at 8 bases. Trimming removed 3 bases from V and 0 bases from J; junction bases left unmatched: 6. The CDR3 runs to 16 residues. Per germline, CDR1 SGDLS and CDR2 YYNGEE. CDR3 nucleotide sequence: TGTGCCAGCAGCGGTGGGGCTAGCGGGAGCACAGATACGCAGTATTTT. Translated, it gives CASSGGASGSTDTQYF.

The V gene is TRBV27, the J gene TRBJ1-6; D may be TRBD1 (6 bases). Germline V gives CDR1 MNHEY, CDR2 SMNVEV (reference sequence). Trimming took off 0 bases at V and 6 bases at J, with 15 bases between the two ends. The CDR3 covers 17 residues. The CDR3 DNA reads TGTGCCAGCAGTTTATCGGGGGCGCAGGGGAGTAATTCACCCCTCCACTTT. It specifies CASSLSGAQGSNSPLHF.

The genes are TRBV18 and TRBJ1-3; perhaps TRBD1 as D (5 bases). The CDR3 is 19 residues long. Per the germline V gene, CDR1 is KGHSH and CDR2 is LQKENI. V lost 1 base to trimming and J lost 0 bases, with 19 bases between them. The CDR3 nucleotides are TGTGCCAGCTCACCACTTAATTATGACAGACCACGCTCTGGAAACACCATATATTTT. This translates into CASSPLNYDRPRSGNTIYF.